These 29 T cell receptor beta chains share one sample of origin, sequenced in a study of identical twins. TCRdb re-called the 5' RACE reads with MiXCR, one entry per CDR3 protein. Among 450,000 or so distinct CDR3 sequences listed, approximately 14% were seen once. The sample was also reused in another study, on yellow fever vaccine responses in identical twins.

The specimen was CD4+ T cells sorted from blood. These receptors came from a woman under 30 in good health.

V and J are TRBV7-2 and TRBJ2-3, with D tentatively TRBD1 (5 bases). The CDR3 runs to 13 residues. The V end lost 6 bases, the J end lost 0 bases, and 7 bases lay between the germline ends. Germline loops: CDR1 SGHTA, CDR2 FQGNSA. In DNA, the CDR3 is TGTGCCAGCAGACAGGACAGCACAGATACGCAGTATTTT. Translation gives CASRQDSTDTQYF.

This clonotype turned up a few times. V usage is TRBV6-1 and J usage is TRBJ1-2, with 9 bases matching TRBD1. Germline V gives CDR1 MNHNS, CDR2 SASEGT. V shed 6 bases and J 4 bases; nucleotides not matched to a gene: 6. The CDR3 sequence is 14 residues long. The CDR3 loop is CASRGQGRGYGYTF. Here the CDR3 DNA reads TGTGCCAGCAGGGGACAGGGAAGGGGCTATGGCTACACCTTC.

The chain couples TRBV28 to TRBJ2-6; D gene uncertain. Germline lookup yields CDR1 MDHEN and CDR2 SYDVKM. Trimming shortened V by 0 bases and J by 8 bases, and 14 bases separated the two germline ends. The CDR3 is 16 amino acids. The CDR3 loop reads CASSLWGQTQSNVLTF. In nucleotides, the CDR3 is TGTGCCAGCAGTTTATGGGGTCAGACTCAATCCAACGTCCTGACTTTC.

This clonotype was counted a few times. The chain couples TRBV29-1 to TRBJ1-4; 12 bases agree with TRBD1. Trimming removed 6 bases from V and 8 bases from J; junction bases left unmatched: 4. Germline V gene lookup returns CDR1 SQVTM and CDR2 ANQGSEA. This CDR3 region has 13 residues. CDR3 coding DNA: TGCAGCGTCGGAGGGACAGGGGGCGAAAAACTGTTTTTT. Its translation is CSVGGTGGEKLFF.

The chain carries TRBV14 and TRBJ1-1, with TRBD1 identical over 7 bases. The CDR3 runs to 14 residues. Trimming removed 2 bases from V and 5 bases from J; junction bases left unmatched: 5. CDR1 is SGHDN and CDR2 is FVKESK in the germline V gene. DNA of the CDR3: TGTGCCAGCAGCCAAAAAGGGGGCTATACTGAAGCTTTCTTT. Translating it yields CASSQKGGYTEAFF.

This clonotype was observed many times. In DNA, the CDR3 is TGCAGCGTTCCCAGGGCATCGAACACCGGGGAGCTGTTTTTT. This codes for CSVPRASNTGELFF. The chain recombines TRBV29-1 with TRBJ2-2; maybe TRBD1 (5 bases). CDR1 is SQVTM, CDR2 ANQGSEA, per germline. Trimming removed 5 bases from V and 0 bases from J, with 10 bases in between. The CDR3 has 14 amino acids.

This clonotype was seen more than once but under ten times. The chain links TRBV20-1 to TRBJ2-7; unclear D gene. CDR1 DFQATT and CDR2 SNEGSKA come from the germline V gene (reference sequence). V dropped 3 bases and J dropped 5 bases, with 8 bases sitting between them. This CDR3 spans 11 amino acids. As DNA, the CDR3 is TGCAGTGCTAGGGAATACCACGAGCAGTACTTC. Its translation is CSAREYHEQYF.

The V and J genes are TRBV10-3 and TRBJ2-7; D tentatively fits TRBD1 or TRBD2 (6 bases each). Germline-derived CDR1 and CDR2 are ENHRY and SYGVKD. The CDR3 consists of 13 residues. Trimming cost V 11 bases and J 7 bases, with 21 bases left between them. The CDR3 nucleotides are TGTGCCGTCCTTCGTGAGGGGGGCAAAGAGCAGTACTTC. Protein: CAVLREGGKEQYF.

This clonotype was observed a few times. The CDR3 nucleotides read TGTGCCAGCAGCGGGCTAGCTAACACCGGGGAGCTGTTTTTT. Translating gives CASSGLANTGELFF. This chain uses TRBV9 with TRBJ2-2; D perhaps matches TRBD2 (5 bases). Trimming cost V 3 bases and J 2 bases, with 8 bases left between them. This CDR3 has 14 residues. Per the germline V gene, CDR1 is SGDLS and CDR2 is YYNGEE.

This clonotype occurred a few times. The chain carries TRBV2 and TRBJ2-3, with no clear D. V dropped 1 base and J dropped 6 bases, with 5 bases sitting between them. Germline V CDR1 and CDR2: SNHLY, FYNNEI. The CDR3 sequence is 12 residues long. CDR3 region: CASSEDLDTQYF. The CDR3 DNA sequence: TGTGCCAGCAGTGAAGACTTGGATACGCAGTATTTT.

The V gene is TRBV5-1, the J gene TRBJ2-3; 7 nucleotides align to TRBD1. There are 15 residues in the CDR3. Germline V gene sequence: CDR1 SGHRS, CDR2 YFSETQ. After removal of 3 bases from V and 0 bases from J, the junction contained 4 bases not matched to a gene. The DNA for the CDR3 is TGCGCCAGCAGCTCAAAGGACAGGAGCACAGATACGCAGTATTTT. Residues: CASSSKDRSTDTQYF. The full variable domain, its missing parts supplied by reference TRBV5-1 and TRBJ2-3, is KAGVTQTPRYLIKTRGQQVTLSCSPISGHRSVSWYQQTPGQGLQFLFEYFSETQRNKGNFPGRFSGRQFSNSRSEMNVSTLELGDSALYLCASSSKDRSTDTQYFGPGTRLTVL.

This clonotype was detected only a few times. The chain employs TRBV6-2 or TRBV6-3 and TRBJ2-2; 11 bases are shared with TRBD2. This CDR3 region has 17 residues. The ends lost 8 bases at V and 3 bases at J; junction bases unmatched: 11. Germline CDR1 reads MNHEY; CDR2 reads SVGEGT. The CDR3 spells CASRFPLAGVHTGELFF. The CDR3 nucleotides are TGTGCCAGCCGTTTCCCACTAGCGGGAGTACACACCGGGGAGCTGTTTTTT.

The V call is TRBV24-1, the J call TRBJ2-5; no clear D gene. Per germline, CDR1 KGHDR and CDR2 SFDVKD. V shed 2 bases and J shed 1 base, with 10 bases lying between them. CDR3 length: 15 amino acids. The CDR3 coding sequence is TGTGCCACCAGTGATTCCGCCAGCAGCCAAGAGACCCAGTACTTC. Its protein is CATSDSASSQETQYF.

This clonotype was counted a few times. The chain employs TRBV6-4 and TRBJ2-1; D may match TRBD1 or TRBD2 (6 bases each). V dropped 0 bases and J dropped 5 bases, with 8 bases sitting between them. The CDR3 extends over 14 amino acids. Germline values: CDR1 MRHNA, CDR2 SNTAGT. In DNA form, the CDR3 reads TGTGCCAGCAGTGACTCGGAGGGGGACAATGAGCAGTTCTTC. Its translation is CASSDSEGDNEQFF.

V and J are TRBV7-9 and TRBJ2-1; D possibly corresponds to TRBD1 (5 bases). Trimming stripped 3 bases from V and 2 bases from J, with 11 bases between. The germline gives CDR1 SEHNR, CDR2 FQNEAQ (reference sequence). The CDR3 contains 15 residues. Here the CDR3 reads CASSFQGPAYNEQFF. CDR3 in DNA: TGTGCCAGCAGCTTCCAGGGTCCCGCCTACAATGAGCAGTTCTTC.

The chain uses TRBV2 and TRBJ2-5; 7 bases fit TRBD1. J lost 1 base, V lost 6 bases, and 5 bases had no gene match. The CDR3 consists of 14 residues. Germline V gives CDR1 SNHLY, CDR2 FYNNEI. The CDR3: CASSPDRVQETQYF. CDR3 in DNA: TGTGCCAGCAGCCCCGACAGGGTCCAAGAGACCCAGTACTTC.

This clonotype turned up a few times. This chain joins TRBV7-2 and TRBJ2-1; D is possibly TRBD2 (5 bases). The V end lost 3 bases, the J end lost 9 bases, and 9 bases lay between the germline ends. Germline V gene sequence: CDR1 SGHTA, CDR2 FQGNSA. This CDR3 region has 12 residues. CDR3 residues: CASSFRGGEQFF. DNA of the CDR3: TGTGCCAGCAGCTTTAGAGGAGGTGAGCAGTTCTTC.

This clonotype showed up just a few times. The V gene is TRBV12-3 or TRBV12-4, the J gene TRBJ2-3, with 7 bases that match TRBD1. This CDR3 spans 20 amino acids. V lost 3 bases, J lost 3 bases, and 21 bases stayed unmatched. The CDR3 protein is CASSLKSRGFQGDLTDTQYF. CDR3 bases: TGTGCCAGCAGTTTGAAATCAAGAGGATTCCAGGGGGATTTAACAGATACGCAGTATTTT.

The CDR3 region is CASSDKYRAYEQYF. CDR3 in DNA: TGTGCCAGCAGTGACAAGTACCGAGCCTACGAGCAGTACTTC. This chain links TRBV2 with TRBJ2-7; D is ambiguous. The CDR3 covers 14 residues. Deletions cut 3 bases from V and 2 bases from J, with 11 bases between. Germline V gene lookup returns CDR1 SNHLY and CDR2 FYNNEI.

The CDR3 loop is CASSAREGGYTF. The CDR3 DNA reads as TGTGCCAGTAGTGCCAGGGAGGGAGGCTACACCTTC. The chain carries TRBV19 and TRBJ1-2, with D possibly being TRBD1 (5 bases). Germline CDR1 reads LNHDA; CDR2 reads SQIVND (reference sequence). V was clipped by 5 bases and J by 8 bases, with 12 bases between them. The CDR3 loop spans 12 amino acids.

This clonotype has just a few counts. The rearrangement links TRBV20-1 to TRBJ1-4; TRBD1 is a possible D gene (6 bases). V was trimmed by 0 bases and J by 3 bases, leaving 11 bases between them. Germline CDR1 reads DFQATT; CDR2 reads SNEGSKA (reference sequence). The CDR3 is made up of 15 amino acids. CDR3 bases: TGCAGTGCTAGAGATCGGCGGACAGCTAATGAAAAACTGTTTTTT. It encodes CSARDRRTANEKLFF.

The chain has TRBV4-2 and TRBJ2-5; 7 positions agree with TRBD2. V was pared by 4 bases and J by 4 bases, with 18 bases of the junction left unmatched. The CDR3 loop spans 18 amino acids. The germline V gene has CDR1 LGHNA and CDR2 YNFKEQ. The CDR3 is CASSRGEGLLGVPETQYF. In DNA form, the CDR3 reads TGTGCCAGCAGCCGCGGGGAGGGGCTACTGGGGGTTCCAGAGACCCAGTACTTC.

In this sample, this clonotype turned up a few times. The chain recombines TRBV12-3 or TRBV12-4 with TRBJ1-5, with D possibly matching TRBD1 (6 bases). Trimming removed 1 base at V and 4 bases at J, with 11 bases between. This CDR3 is 15 amino acids long. The CDR3 loop is CASSLEQGRNQPQHF. For the CDR3, the DNA is TGTGCCAGCAGTTTAGAGCAGGGGCGAAATCAGCCCCAGCATTTT.

This clonotype has more than one count but fewer than ten. The chain has TRBV6-1 and TRBJ1-1; 7 bases line up with TRBD1. The trim removed 5 bases at V and 1 base at J, leaving 4 bases unmatched. This CDR3 spans 14 amino acids. Germline assignment: CDR1 MNHNS and CDR2 SASEGT. CDR3 sequence: CASSLRTGNTEAFF. The CDR3 nucleotides are TGTGCCAGCAGTCTAAGGACAGGGAACACTGAAGCTTTCTTT.

CDR3 region: CAISANNEQFF. The CDR3 nucleotides read TGTGCCATCAGCGCGAACAATGAGCAGTTCTTC. The V gene is TRBV10-3, the J gene TRBJ2-1; D ambiguous. The CDR3 is made up of 11 amino acids. Germline V gene lookup returns CDR1 ENHRY and CDR2 SYGVKD. V was trimmed by 6 bases and J by 5 bases, leaving 5 bases between them.

This clonotype was counted only a few times. The rearrangement uses TRBV27 and TRBJ2-7; TRBD1 agrees at 9 bases. The CDR3 runs to 12 residues. Per the germline V gene, CDR1 is MNHEY and CDR2 is SMNVEV (reference sequence). With V trimmed by 6 bases and J by 7 bases, 4 bases remained unmatched. The CDR3 here is CASSWGTGEQYF. CDR3 coding DNA: TGTGCCAGCAGCTGGGGGACAGGGGAGCAGTACTTC.

The chain has TRBV3-1 and TRBJ2-2, with 8 nucleotides matching TRBD2. V lost 4 bases, J lost 4 bases, and 8 bases stayed unmatched. Germline CDR1 is LGHDT and CDR2 is YNNKEL (reference sequence). The CDR3 totals 16 residues. The CDR3 loop reads CASSPYRGGATGELFF. The CDR3 nucleotides read TGTGCCAGCAGCCCCTACCGGGGGGGTGCCACCGGGGAGCTGTTTTTT.

This clonotype was counted a few times. V and J are TRBV11-3 and TRBJ1-3; maybe TRBD1 (5 bases). Trimming stripped 4 bases from V and 0 bases from J, with 10 bases between. This CDR3 is 15 amino acids long. CDR1 SGHNT and CDR2 YENEEA come from the germline V gene. The CDR3 reads CASSSPGTSGNTIYF. CDR3 bases: TGTGCCAGCAGCTCCCCCGGGACCTCTGGAAACACCATATATTTT.

The chain has TRBV11-2 and TRBJ2-7; TRBD2 agrees at 8 bases. The V segment lost 5 bases and the J segment 4 bases; nucleotides outside the gene matches: 10. Per germline, CDR1 SGHAT and CDR2 FQNNGV. This CDR3 contains 15 residues. The CDR3 DNA is TGTGCCAGCAGCCCCAGACTAGCGAAAGGATACGAGCAGTACTTC. Translated, it gives CASSPRLAKGYEQYF.